This TCR beta chain was found in a study of spatial heterogeneity in lung cancer. This clonotype was seen repeatedly, ten times or more. This beta chain is a stray sequence in a library constructed for alpha chains; its clone size is not meaningful. Described time point: sample taken at primary tumor resection. The 72 donors had untreated early-stage non-small cell lung cancer. Using its own MiXCR run on the 5' RACE reads, TCRdb lists one record per CDR3 protein. Of over 13,000 distinct CDR3 sequences listed, around 3.3% are singletons. CDR1 and CDR2 (germline): DFQATT, SNEGSKA (reference sequence). This CDR3 has 13 residues. Trimming pared 6 bases from V and 0 bases from J, leaving 9 bases between.

Sample: normal lung tissue next to the tumor, taken at surgery. The TCR originated in a male donor with early-stage non-small cell lung cancer. This chain links TRBV20-1 with TRBJ1-3; D not certain. The chain's CDR3 is CSALKSSGNTIYF. DNA for the CDR3: TGCAGTGCCCTCAAGAGCTCTGGAAACACCATATATTTT.